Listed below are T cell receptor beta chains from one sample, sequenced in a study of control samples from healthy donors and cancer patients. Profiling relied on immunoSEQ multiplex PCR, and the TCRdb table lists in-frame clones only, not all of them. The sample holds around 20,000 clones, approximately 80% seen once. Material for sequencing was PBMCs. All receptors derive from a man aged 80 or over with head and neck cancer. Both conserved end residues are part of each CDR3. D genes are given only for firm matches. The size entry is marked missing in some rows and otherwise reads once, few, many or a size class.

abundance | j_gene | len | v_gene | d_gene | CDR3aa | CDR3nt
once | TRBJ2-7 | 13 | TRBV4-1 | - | CASSQAGFYEQYF | TGCGCCAGCAGCCAGGCAGGGTTCTACGAGCAGTACTTC
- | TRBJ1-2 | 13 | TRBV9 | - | CASSVEGGYGYTF | TGTGCCAGCAGCGTAGAGGGCGGCTATGGCTACACCTTC
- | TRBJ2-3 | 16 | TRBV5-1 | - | CASSSGTLYGTDTQYF | TGCGCCAGCAGCTCCGGGACATTATACGGCACAGATACGCAGTATTTT
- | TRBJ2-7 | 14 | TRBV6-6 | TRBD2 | CASSSGTSPYEQYF | TGTGCCAGCAGTTCCGGGACTAGTCCCTACGAGCAGTACTTC
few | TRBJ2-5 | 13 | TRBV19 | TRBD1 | CASSLDREETQYF | TGTGCCAGTAGCCTGGACAGGGAAGAGACCCAGTACTTC
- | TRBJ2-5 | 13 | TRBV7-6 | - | CASSLSPTGTQYF | TGTGCCAGCAGCTTATCCCCTACTGGGACCCAGTACTTC
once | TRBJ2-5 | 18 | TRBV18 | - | CASSPGWSEGRLEETQYF | TGTGCCAGCTCACCAGGGTGGTCGGAGGGGCGCCTTGAAGAGACCCAGTACTTC
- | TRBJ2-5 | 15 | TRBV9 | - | CASSVGVGPLQTQYF | TGTGCCAGCAGCGTAGGGGTGGGGCCGCTACAGACCCAGTACTTC
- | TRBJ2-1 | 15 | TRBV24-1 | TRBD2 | CATSEGAGSYNEQFF | TGTGCCACCAGCGAGGGAGCGGGATCTTACAATGAGCAGTTCTTC
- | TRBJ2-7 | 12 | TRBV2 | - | CASSEARTPLYF | TGTGCCAGCAGTGAAGCGAGGACCCCCCTGTACTTC